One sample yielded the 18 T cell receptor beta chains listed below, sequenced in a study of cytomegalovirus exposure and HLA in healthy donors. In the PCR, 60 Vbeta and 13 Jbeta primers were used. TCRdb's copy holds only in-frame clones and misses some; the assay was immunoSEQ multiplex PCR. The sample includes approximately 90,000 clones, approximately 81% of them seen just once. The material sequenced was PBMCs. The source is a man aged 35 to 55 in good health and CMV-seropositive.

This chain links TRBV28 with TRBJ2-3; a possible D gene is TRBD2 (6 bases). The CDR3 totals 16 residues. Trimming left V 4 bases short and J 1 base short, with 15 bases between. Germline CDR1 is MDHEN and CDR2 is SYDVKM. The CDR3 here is CASSSPVSGRTDTQYF. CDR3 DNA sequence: TGTGCCAGCAGTTCCCCTGTAAGCGGGCGCACAGATACGCAGTATTTT.

The CDR3 is CAWSVPGREQYF. CDR3 nucleotides: TGTGCCTGGAGTGTACCTGGGCGCGAGCAGTACTTC. The chain employs TRBV30 and TRBJ2-7, with D unresolved. Trimming took 0 bases from V and 6 from J, leaving 9 bases between them. CDR3 length: 12 amino acids. Per the germline V gene, CDR1 is GTSNPN and CDR2 is SVGIG (reference sequence).

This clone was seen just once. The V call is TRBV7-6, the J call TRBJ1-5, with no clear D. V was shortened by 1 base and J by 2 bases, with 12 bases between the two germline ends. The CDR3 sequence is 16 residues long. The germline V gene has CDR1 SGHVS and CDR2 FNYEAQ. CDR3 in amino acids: CASSLGSAGGNQPQHF. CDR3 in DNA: TGTGCCAGCAGCTTAGGGTCGGCGGGAGGCAATCAGCCCCAGCATTTT.

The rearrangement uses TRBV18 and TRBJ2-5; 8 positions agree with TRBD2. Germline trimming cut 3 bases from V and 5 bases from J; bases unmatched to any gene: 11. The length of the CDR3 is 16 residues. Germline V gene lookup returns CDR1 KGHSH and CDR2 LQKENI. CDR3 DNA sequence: TGTGCCAGCTCACCCCTTTCTAGCGGGCTTCGGGAGACCCAGTACTTC. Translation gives CASSPLSSGLRETQYF.

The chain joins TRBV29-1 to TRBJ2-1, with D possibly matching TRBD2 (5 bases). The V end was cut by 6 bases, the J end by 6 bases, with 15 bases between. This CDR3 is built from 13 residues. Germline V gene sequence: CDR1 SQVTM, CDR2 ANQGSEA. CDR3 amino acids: CSVVSVLSNEQFF. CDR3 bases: TGCAGCGTGGTTAGCGTGTTAAGCAATGAGCAGTTCTTC.

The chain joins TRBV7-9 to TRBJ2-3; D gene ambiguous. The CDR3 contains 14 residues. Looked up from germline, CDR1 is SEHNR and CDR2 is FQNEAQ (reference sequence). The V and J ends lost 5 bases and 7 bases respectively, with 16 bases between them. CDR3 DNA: TGTGCCAGCAGCGCCGAGTTCCGCAGGTATACGCAGTATTTT. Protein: CASSAEFRRYTQYF.

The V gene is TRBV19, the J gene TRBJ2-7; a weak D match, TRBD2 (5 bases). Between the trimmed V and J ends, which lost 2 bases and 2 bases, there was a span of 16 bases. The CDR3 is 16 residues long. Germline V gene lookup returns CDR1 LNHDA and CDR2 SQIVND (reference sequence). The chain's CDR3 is CASSITGNSGTYEQYF. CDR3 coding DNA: TGTGCCAGTAGTATAACTGGGAACTCGGGGACCTACGAGCAGTACTTC.

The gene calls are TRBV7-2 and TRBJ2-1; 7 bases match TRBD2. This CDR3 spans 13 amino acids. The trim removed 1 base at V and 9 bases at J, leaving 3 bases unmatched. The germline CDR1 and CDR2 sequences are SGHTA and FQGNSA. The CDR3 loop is CASSLGLASEQFF. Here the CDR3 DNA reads TGTGCCAGCAGCTTAGGACTAGCCAGTGAGCAGTTCTTC.

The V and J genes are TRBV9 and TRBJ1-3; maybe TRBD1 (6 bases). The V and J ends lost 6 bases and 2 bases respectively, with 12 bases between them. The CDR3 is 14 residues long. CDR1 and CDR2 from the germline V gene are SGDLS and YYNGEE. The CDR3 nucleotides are TGTGCCAGCACTCGGACAGTCCCTGGAAACACCATATATTTT. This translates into CASTRTVPGNTIYF. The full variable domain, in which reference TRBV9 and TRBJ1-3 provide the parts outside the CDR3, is DSGVTQTPKHLITATGQRVTLRCSPRSGDLSVYWYQQSLDQGLQFLIQYYNGEERAKGNILERFSAQQFPDLHSELNLSSLELGDSALYFCASTRTVPGNTIYFGEGSWLTVV.

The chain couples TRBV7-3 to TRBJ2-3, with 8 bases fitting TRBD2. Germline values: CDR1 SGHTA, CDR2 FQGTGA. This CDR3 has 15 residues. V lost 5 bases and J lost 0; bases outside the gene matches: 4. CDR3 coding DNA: TGTGCCAGCAGCGGGGCGGGGGGTAGCACAGATACGCAGTATTTT. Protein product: CASSGAGGSTDTQYF.

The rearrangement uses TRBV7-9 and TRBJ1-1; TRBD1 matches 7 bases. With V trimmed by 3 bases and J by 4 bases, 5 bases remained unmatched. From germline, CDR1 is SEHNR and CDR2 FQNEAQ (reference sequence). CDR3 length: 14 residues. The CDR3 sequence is CASSLTGLGTEAFF. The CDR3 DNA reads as TGTGCCAGCAGCTTGACAGGGCTTGGCACTGAAGCTTTCTTT.

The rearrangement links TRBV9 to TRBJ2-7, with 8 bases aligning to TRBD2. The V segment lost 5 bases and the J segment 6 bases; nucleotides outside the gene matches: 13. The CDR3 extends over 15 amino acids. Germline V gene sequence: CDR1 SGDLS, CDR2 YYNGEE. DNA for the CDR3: TGTGCCAGCAGTCCCTCTTGGGCGGGGGGCACCGAGCAGTACTTC. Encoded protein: CASSPSWAGGTEQYF.

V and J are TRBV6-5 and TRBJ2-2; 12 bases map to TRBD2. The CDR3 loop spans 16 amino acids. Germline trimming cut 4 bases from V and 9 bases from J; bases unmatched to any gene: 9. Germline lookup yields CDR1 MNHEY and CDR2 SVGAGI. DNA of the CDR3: TGTGCCAGCAGTTCAAAGAACGGACTAGCGGGGCGGGAGCTGTTTTTT. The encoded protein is CASSSKNGLAGRELFF.

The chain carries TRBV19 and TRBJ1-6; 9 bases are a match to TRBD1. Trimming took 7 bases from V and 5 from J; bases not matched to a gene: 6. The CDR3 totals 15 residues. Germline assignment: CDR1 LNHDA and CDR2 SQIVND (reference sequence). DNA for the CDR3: TGTGCCAGTAAATATACAGGGGGCAATAATTCACCCCTCCACTTT. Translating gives CASKYTGGNNSPLHF. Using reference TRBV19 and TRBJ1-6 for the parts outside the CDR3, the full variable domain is DGGITQSPKYLFRKEGQNVTLSCEQNLNHDAMYWYRQDPGQGLRLIYYSQIVNDFQKGDIAEGYSVSREKKESFPLTVTSAQKNPTAFYLCASKYTGGNNSPLHFGNGTRLTVT.

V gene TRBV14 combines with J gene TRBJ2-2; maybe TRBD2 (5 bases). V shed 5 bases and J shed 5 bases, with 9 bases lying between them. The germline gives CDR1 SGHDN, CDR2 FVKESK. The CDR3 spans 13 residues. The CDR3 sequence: CASSGTGTGELFF. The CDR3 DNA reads TGTGCCAGCAGCGGAACGGGGACCGGGGAGCTGTTTTTT.

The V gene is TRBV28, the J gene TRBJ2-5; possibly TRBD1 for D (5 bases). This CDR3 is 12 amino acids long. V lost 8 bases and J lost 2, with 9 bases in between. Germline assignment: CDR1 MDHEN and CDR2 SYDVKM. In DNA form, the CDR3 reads TGTGCCAGCGGTAGGGGTCAAGAGACCCAGTACTTC. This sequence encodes CASGRGQETQYF.

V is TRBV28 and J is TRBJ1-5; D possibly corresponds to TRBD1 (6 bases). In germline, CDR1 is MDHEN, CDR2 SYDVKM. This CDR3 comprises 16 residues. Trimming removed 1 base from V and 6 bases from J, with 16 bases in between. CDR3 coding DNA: TGTGCCAGCAGTTTATTAGGACAGAACATCGGTCAGCCCCAGCATTTT. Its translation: CASSLLGQNIGQPQHF. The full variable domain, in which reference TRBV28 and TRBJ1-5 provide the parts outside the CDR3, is DVKVTQSSRYLVKRTGEKVFLECVQDMDHENMFWYRQDPGLGLRLIYFSYDVKMKEKGDIPEGYSVSREKKERFSLILESASTNQTSMYLCASSLLGQNIGQPQHFGDGTRLSIL.

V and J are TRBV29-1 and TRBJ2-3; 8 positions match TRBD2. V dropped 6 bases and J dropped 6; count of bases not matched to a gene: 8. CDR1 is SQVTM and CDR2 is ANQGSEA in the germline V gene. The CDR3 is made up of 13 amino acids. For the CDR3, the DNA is TGCAGCGTCTCACCGGGGGGGGCGGATACGCAGTATTTT. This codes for CSVSPGGADTQYF.